Listed here are 15 T cell receptor beta chains from one sample, sequenced in a study of shared clonotypes between healthy human individuals. This table comes from immunoSEQ multiplex PCR, and its TCRdb copy is limited to in-frame clones, with some not included. The sample lists roughly 330,000 clones, over 65% occurring once. Sequenced sample: memory CD4+ T cells sorted from blood. Subset given: CD45RA-negative fraction. These receptors came from a man in his thirties or forties in good health.

This clone was seen only a few times. The CDR3 nucleotides are TGCGCCAGCAGCTTCCTCGGGGACAGGAACACTGAAGCTTTCTTT. Protein sequence: CASSFLGDRNTEAFF. The chain carries TRBV5-1 and TRBJ1-1; 7 bases align to TRBD1. The junction had 5 bases not matched to a gene; V was cut back by 2 bases and J by 1 base. In germline, CDR1 is SGHRS, CDR2 YFSETQ. This CDR3 has 15 residues.

The genes are TRBV7-9 and TRBJ2-7; D gene uncertain. Per germline, CDR1 SEHNR and CDR2 FQNEAQ (reference sequence). The V end lost 4 bases, the J end lost 7 bases, and 8 bases lay between the germline ends. CDR3 size: 11 residues. Here the CDR3 DNA reads TGTGCCAGCAGCTCGATCCTAGAGCAGTACTTC. This encodes CASSSILEQYF.

The chain is built from TRBV28 and TRBJ1-3; 7 positions match TRBD1. The J segment lost 3 bases and the V segment lost 0 bases, leaving 11 bases of the junction unmatched. Germline CDR1 is MDHEN and CDR2 is SYDVKM. CDR3 size: 18 residues. This CDR3 reads CASSLWSWRTGGGNTIYF. The CDR3 coding sequence is TGTGCCAGCAGTTTATGGAGCTGGAGGACAGGCGGTGGAAACACCATATATTTT.

The chain joins TRBV4-3 to TRBJ2-3; possibly TRBD1 for D (7 bases). Between the trimmed V and J ends, which lost 3 bases and 4 bases, there was a span of 20 bases. The CDR3 has 17 residues. Per germline, CDR1 LGHNA and CDR2 YSLEER. The CDR3 bases are TGCGCCAGCAGCCACCGGATAGGACAGGAGGGCCCAGATACGCAGTATTTT. Amino acid sequence: CASSHRIGQEGPDTQYF.

This clone has just one count. This rearrangement joins TRBV2 to TRBJ2-7, with TRBD1 as a possible D gene (6 bases). Trimming pared 7 bases from V and 2 bases from J, leaving 15 bases between. The CDR3 is made up of 14 amino acids. Germline V gene sequence: CDR1 SNHLY, CDR2 FYNNEI. CDR3 region: CASTQGLGPYEQYF. CDR3 DNA sequence: TGTGCCAGCACCCAGGGGCTGGGTCCCTACGAGCAGTACTTC.

The chain has TRBV5-4 and TRBJ2-3; D unclear. V was cut by 5 bases and J by 4 bases, with 11 bases left in between. CDR1 is SGHNT, CDR2 YYREEE, per germline (reference sequence). The CDR3 has 13 amino acids. The CDR3 reads CASRTGGADTQYF. DNA of the CDR3: TGTGCCAGCAGAACCGGTGGGGCAGATACGCAGTATTTT. The full variable domain, in which reference TRBV5-4 and TRBJ2-3 provide the parts outside the CDR3, is ETGVTQSPTHLIKTRGQQVTLRCSSQSGHNTVSWYQQALGQGPQFIFQYYREEENGRGNFPPRFSGLQFPNYSSELNVNALELDDSALYLCASRTGGADTQYFGPGTRLTVL.

J is TRBJ2-3 and V is TRBV30, with 11 bases lining up with TRBD2. The J segment lost 5 bases and the V segment lost 3 bases, leaving 4 bases of the junction unmatched. CDR1 is GTSNPN, CDR2 SVGIG, per germline (reference sequence). The CDR3 is 14 residues long. CDR3 DNA: TGTGCCTGGAGCCGACTAGCGGGACGAGATACGCAGTATTTT. It codes for CAWSRLAGRDTQYF.

This clone has just a few counts. The rearrangement uses TRBV6-5 and TRBJ2-7; 9 nucleotides align to TRBD1. The CDR3 extends over 12 amino acids. V lost 8 bases, J lost 2 bases, and 1 base stayed unmatched. CDR1 is MNHEY, CDR2 SVGAGI, per germline. The CDR3 DNA sequence: TGTGCCAGCGGACAGGGGACCTACGAGCAGTACTTC. Translated, it gives CASGQGTYEQYF.

The V call is TRBV9, the J call TRBJ2-7; D is perhaps TRBD1 (5 bases). The germline V and J ends were trimmed by 7 bases and 6 bases, with 17 bases remaining between them. Germline lookup yields CDR1 SGDLS and CDR2 YYNGEE. The CDR3 runs 13 residues. CDR3 residues: CASGSRATGEQYF. The CDR3 DNA reads as TGTGCCAGCGGCTCCAGGGCTACGGGCGAGCAGTACTTC.

The chain joins TRBV5-1 to TRBJ2-7, with 11 bases matching TRBD2. The germline gives CDR1 SGHRS, CDR2 YFSETQ. This CDR3 contains 16 residues. V gave up 4 bases and J gave up 2 bases; unmatched junction bases: 8. The CDR3 nucleotides read TGCGCCAGCAGCCTGTTGGGACTAGCGGAGACCTACGAGCAGTACTTC. It specifies CASSLLGLAETYEQYF.

This rearrangement joins TRBV14 to TRBJ2-5; no clear D gene. The CDR3 extends over 13 amino acids. Germline CDR1 is SGHDN and CDR2 is FVKESK. V lost 1 base, J lost 2 bases, and 5 bases lay in between. This CDR3 reads CASSQVVQETQYF. CDR3 sequence (DNA): TGTGCCAGCAGCCAAGTTGTGCAAGAGACCCAGTACTTC.

Many counts were recorded for this clone. This chain joins TRBV7-3 and TRBJ2-2; possibly TRBD2 for D (6 bases). From germline, CDR1 is SGHTA and CDR2 FQGTGA. The CDR3 has 15 amino acids. V lost 2 bases and J lost 5, with 12 bases in between. The CDR3 spells CASSLGGLGTGELFF. The CDR3 DNA reads TGTGCCAGCAGCTTAGGAGGGCTGGGGACCGGGGAGCTGTTTTTT.

The rearrangement joins TRBV7-5 to TRBJ2-7; whether TRBD2, the table's D call, matches the DNA was not checked. TRBV7-5 is shown as a pseudogene. The CDR3 extends over 17 amino acids. The CDR3 spells CARSCFRGLAFPYEQYF. CDR3 DNA sequence: TGTGCCAGAAGCTGCTTCCGGGGACTAGCTTTTCCTTACGAGCAGTACTTC.

The chain joins TRBV18 to TRBJ2-4; 10 bases match TRBD1. Trimming removed 2 bases from V and 0 bases from J; junction bases left unmatched: 4. CDR3 length: 17 amino acids. The germline gives CDR1 KGHSH, CDR2 LQKENI. The CDR3 region has the DNA TGTGCCAGCTCACCATTGGGACAGGGGAGAGCCAAAAACATTCAGTACTTC. Amino acid sequence: CASSPLGQGRAKNIQYF.

V and J are TRBV9 and TRBJ2-5; D perhaps matches TRBD2 (5 bases). Germline V gene sequence: CDR1 SGDLS, CDR2 YYNGEE. Trimming left V 0 bases short and J 7 bases short, with 13 bases between. This CDR3 region has 14 residues. CDR3 DNA: TGTGCCAGCAGCGTAGGAGGGCAGGTGGGGACCCAGTACTTC. It specifies CASSVGGQVGTQYF.